The 2 T cell receptor beta chains below come from one sample, sequenced in a study of blood T cell repertoires in COVID-19. Generated by immunoSEQ multiplex PCR, the TCRdb table keeps only in-frame clones and is missing some. The sample consists of about 210,000 clones, about four fifths of them appearing once. Specimen: peripheral blood. These receptors were taken from a man in his fifties or sixties with active or convalescent COVID-19.

The J gene is TRBJ2-7, the V gene TRBV29-1; 11 bases agree with TRBD1. The ends lost 6 bases at V and 6 bases at J; junction bases unmatched: 16. Germline CDR1 reads SQVTM; CDR2 reads ANQGSEA. The CDR3 extends over 16 amino acids. The CDR3 here is CSVRTGGYAMGFEQYF. CDR3 DNA: TGCAGCGTGCGGACAGGGGGCTACGCTATGGGATTCGAGCAGTACTTC.

The gene calls are TRBV19 and TRBJ2-2; 7 nucleotides agree with TRBD1. The CDR3 consists of 15 residues. The trim removed 6 bases at V and 4 bases at J, leaving 8 bases unmatched. Germline lookup yields CDR1 LNHDA and CDR2 SQIVND (reference sequence). This CDR3 reads CASRNTGVGTGELFF. The CDR3 nucleotides read TGTGCCAGTAGGAATACAGGGGTGGGCACCGGGGAGCTGTTTTTT.